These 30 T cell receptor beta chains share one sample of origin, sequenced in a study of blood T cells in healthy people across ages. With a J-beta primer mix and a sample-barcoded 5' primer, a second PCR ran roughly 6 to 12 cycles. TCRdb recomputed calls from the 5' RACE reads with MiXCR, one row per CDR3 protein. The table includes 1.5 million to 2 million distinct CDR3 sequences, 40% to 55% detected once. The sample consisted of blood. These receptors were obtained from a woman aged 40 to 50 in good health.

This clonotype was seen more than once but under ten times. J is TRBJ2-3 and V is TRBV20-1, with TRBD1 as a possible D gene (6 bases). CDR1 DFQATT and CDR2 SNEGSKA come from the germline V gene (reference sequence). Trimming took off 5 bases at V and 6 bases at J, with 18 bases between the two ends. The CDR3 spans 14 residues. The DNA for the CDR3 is TGCAGTGCTCAGCTGTCGCAGGGGTTTGATACGCAGTATTTT. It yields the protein CSAQLSQGFDTQYF.

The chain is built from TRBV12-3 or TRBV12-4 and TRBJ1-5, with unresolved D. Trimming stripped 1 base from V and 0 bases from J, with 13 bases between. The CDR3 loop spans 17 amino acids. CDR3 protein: CASSLGPTGDSNQPQHF. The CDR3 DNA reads TGTGCCAGCAGTTTAGGCCCCACTGGGGATAGCAATCAGCCCCAGCATTTT.

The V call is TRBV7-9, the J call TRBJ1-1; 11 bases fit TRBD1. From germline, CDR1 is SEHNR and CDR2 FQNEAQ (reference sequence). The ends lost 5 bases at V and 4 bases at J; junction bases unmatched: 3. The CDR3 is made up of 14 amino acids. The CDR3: CASSTGTGGTEAFF. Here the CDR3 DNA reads TGTGCCAGCAGCACTGGGACAGGGGGCACTGAAGCTTTCTTT.

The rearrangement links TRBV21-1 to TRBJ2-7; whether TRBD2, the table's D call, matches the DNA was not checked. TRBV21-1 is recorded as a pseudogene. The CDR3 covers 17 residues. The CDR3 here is CASSKPSGRDSSYEQYF. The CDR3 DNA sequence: TGTGCCAGCAGCAAACCCAGCGGGAGAGACAGCTCCTACGAGCAGTACTTC.

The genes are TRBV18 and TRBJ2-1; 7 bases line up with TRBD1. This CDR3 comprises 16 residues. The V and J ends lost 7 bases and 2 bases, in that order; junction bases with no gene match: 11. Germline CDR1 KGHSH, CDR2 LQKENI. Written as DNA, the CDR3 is TGTGCCAGCTTCCACGGCATCGGGACAGCCTACAATGAGCAGTTCTTC. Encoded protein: CASFHGIGTAYNEQFF.

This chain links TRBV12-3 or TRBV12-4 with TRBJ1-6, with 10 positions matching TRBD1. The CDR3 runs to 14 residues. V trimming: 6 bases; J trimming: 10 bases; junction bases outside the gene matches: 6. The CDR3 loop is CASSLGQGRSPLHF. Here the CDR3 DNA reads TGTGCCAGCAGCCTGGGACAGGGGAGATCACCCCTCCACTTT.

The CDR3 sequence is CATSEGGYHNEQFF. CDR3 bases: TGTGCCACCAGCGAAGGGGGGTACCACAATGAGCAGTTCTTC. The chain carries TRBV15 and TRBJ2-1, with D perhaps TRBD1 or TRBD2 (6 bases each). Germline lookup yields CDR1 LNHNV and CDR2 YYDKDF (reference sequence). The V end lost 5 bases, the J end lost 5 bases, and 13 bases lay between the germline ends. The CDR3 is made up of 14 amino acids.

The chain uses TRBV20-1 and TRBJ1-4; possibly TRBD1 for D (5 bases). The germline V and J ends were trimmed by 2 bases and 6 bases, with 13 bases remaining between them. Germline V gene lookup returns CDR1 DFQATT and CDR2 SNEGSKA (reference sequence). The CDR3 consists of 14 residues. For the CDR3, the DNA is TGCAGTGCTAGATGGGCGGCAGGGTATGAAAAACTGTTTTTT. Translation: CSARWAAGYEKLFF.

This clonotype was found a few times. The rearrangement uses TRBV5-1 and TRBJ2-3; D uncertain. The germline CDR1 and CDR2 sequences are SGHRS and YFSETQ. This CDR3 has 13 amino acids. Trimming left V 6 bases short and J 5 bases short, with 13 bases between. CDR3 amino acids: CASTPGREDTQYF. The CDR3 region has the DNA TGCGCCAGCACTCCAGGTAGAGAAGATACGCAGTATTTT.

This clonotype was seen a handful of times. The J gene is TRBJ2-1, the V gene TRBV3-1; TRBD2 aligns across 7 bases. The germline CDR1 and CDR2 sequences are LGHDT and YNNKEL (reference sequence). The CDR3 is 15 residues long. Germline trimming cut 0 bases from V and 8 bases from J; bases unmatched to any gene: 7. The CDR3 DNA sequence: TGTGCCAGCAGCCAAGAATCCGGGGGGACCTATGAGCAGTTCTTC. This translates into CASSQESGGTYEQFF.

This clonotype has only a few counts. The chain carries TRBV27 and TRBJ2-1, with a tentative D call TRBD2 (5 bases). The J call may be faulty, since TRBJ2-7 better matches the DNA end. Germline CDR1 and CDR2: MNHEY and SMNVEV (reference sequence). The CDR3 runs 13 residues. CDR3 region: CASRTGTYNEQYF. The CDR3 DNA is TGTGCCAGCAGAACGGGAACCTACAATGAGCAGTACTTC.

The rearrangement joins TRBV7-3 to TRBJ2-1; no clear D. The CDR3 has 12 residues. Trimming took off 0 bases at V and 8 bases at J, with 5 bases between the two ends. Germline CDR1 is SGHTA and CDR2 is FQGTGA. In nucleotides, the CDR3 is TGTGCCAGCAGCTTAACTGTTCATGAGCAGTTCTTC. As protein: CASSLTVHEQFF. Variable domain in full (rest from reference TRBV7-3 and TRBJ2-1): GAGVSQTPSNKVTEKGKYVELRCDPISGHTALYWYRQSLGQGPEFLIYFQGTGAADDSGLPNDRFFAVRPEGSVSTLKIQRTERGDSAVYLCASSLTVHEQFFGPGTRLTVL.

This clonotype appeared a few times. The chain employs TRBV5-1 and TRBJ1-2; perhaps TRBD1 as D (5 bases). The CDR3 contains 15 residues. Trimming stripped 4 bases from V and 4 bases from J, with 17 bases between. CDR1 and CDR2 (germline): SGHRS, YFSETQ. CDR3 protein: CASSGRDGAIYGYTF. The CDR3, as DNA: TGCGCCAGCAGCGGCCGGGACGGAGCCATCTATGGCTACACCTTC.

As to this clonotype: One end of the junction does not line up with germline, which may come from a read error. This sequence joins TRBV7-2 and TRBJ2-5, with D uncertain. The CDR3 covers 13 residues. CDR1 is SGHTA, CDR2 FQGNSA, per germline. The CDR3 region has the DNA TGTGCCAGCAGCTTAAAGGGCCAAGGGACCCAGTACTTC. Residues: CASSLKGQGTQYF. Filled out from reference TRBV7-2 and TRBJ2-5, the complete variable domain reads GAGVSQSPSNKVTEKGKDVELRCDPISGHTALYWYRQSLGQGLEFLIYFQGNSAPDKSGLPSDRFSAERTGGSVSTLTIQRTQQEDSAVYLCASSLKGQGTQYFGPGTRLLVL.

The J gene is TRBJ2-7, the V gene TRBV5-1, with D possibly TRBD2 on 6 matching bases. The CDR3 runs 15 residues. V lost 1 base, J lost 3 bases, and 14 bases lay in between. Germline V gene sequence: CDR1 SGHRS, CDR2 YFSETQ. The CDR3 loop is CASSLNSGGYYEQYF. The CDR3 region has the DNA TGCGCCAGCAGCTTGAATTCCGGGGGTTACTACGAGCAGTACTTC.

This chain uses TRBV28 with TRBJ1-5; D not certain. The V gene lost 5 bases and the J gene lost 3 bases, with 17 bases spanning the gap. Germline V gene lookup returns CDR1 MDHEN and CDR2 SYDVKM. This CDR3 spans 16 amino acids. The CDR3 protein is CASSLAGRGINQPQHF. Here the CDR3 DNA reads TGTGCCAGCAGTCTTGCAGGACGGGGTATCAATCAGCCCCAGCATTTT.

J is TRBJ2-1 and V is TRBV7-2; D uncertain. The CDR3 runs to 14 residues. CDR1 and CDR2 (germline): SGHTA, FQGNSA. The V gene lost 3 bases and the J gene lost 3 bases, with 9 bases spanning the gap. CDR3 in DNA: TGTGCCAGCAGCTTGGGAACCCACTACAATGAGCAGTTCTTC. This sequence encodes CASSLGTHYNEQFF.

Here the CDR3 DNA reads TGTGCCAGCAGTTACGAATCCCCCGGGACAGGGAAGGGCTACACCTTC. It translates to CASSYESPGTGKGYTF. The V and J genes are TRBV6-5 and TRBJ1-2; 9 nucleotides agree with TRBD1. CDR1 and CDR2 (germline): MNHEY, SVGAGI. The CDR3 totals 16 residues. The ends lost 2 bases at V and 8 bases at J; junction bases unmatched: 12.

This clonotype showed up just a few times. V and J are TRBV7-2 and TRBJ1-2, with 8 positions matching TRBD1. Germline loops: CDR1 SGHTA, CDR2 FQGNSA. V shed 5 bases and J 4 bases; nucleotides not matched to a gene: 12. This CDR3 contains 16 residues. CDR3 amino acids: CASSPPRQGIAYGYTF. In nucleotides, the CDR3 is TGTGCCAGCAGCCCACCTAGACAGGGGATTGCCTATGGCTACACCTTC. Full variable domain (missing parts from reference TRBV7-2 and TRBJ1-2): GAGVSQSPSNKVTEKGKDVELRCDPISGHTALYWYRQSLGQGLEFLIYFQGNSAPDKSGLPSDRFSAERTGGSVSTLTIQRTQQEDSAVYLCASSPPRQGIAYGYTFGSGTRLTVV.

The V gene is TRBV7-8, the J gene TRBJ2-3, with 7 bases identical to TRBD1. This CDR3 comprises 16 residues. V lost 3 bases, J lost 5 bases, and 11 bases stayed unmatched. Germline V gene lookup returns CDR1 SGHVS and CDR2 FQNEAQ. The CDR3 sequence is CASSLPGQILGDTQYF. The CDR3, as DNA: TGTGCCAGCAGCTTGCCGGGACAGATTCTAGGAGATACGCAGTATTTT.

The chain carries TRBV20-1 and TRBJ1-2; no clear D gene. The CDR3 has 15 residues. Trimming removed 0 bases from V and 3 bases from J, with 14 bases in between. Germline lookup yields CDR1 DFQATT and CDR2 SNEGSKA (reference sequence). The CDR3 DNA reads TGCAGTGCTAGAGATCGTGGGGAGTCGGACTATGGCTACACCTTC. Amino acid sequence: CSARDRGESDYGYTF.

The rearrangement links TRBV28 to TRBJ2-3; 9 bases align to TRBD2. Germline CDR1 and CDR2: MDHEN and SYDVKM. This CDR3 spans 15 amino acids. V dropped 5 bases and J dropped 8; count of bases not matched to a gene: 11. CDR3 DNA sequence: TGTGCCAGCAGTGCCACTAGCGGGCGGGTAGCTACGCAGTATTTT. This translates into CASSATSGRVATQYF.

CDR3 sequence: CSASRQMGYNSPLHF. The CDR3 bases are TGCAGTGCATCTCGACAGATGGGCTATAATTCACCCCTCCACTTT. V is TRBV20-1 and J is TRBJ1-6; a possible D gene is TRBD1 (5 bases). Between the trimmed V and J ends, which lost 6 bases and 3 bases, there was a span of 15 bases. The germline gives CDR1 DFQATT, CDR2 SNEGSKA (reference sequence). CDR3 size: 15 residues.

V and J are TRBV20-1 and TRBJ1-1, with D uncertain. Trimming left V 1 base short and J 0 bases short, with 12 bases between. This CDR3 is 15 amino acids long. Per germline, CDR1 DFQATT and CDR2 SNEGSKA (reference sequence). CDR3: CSARGAELLNTEAFF. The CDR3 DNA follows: TGCAGTGCTAGAGGGGCGGAGCTACTGAACACTGAAGCTTTCTTT.

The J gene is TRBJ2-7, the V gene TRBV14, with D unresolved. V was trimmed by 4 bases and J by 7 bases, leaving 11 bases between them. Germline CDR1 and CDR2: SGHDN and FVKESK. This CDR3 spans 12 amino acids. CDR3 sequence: CASSLLNHEQYF. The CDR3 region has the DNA TGTGCCAGCAGCCTTTTAAATCATGAGCAGTACTTC. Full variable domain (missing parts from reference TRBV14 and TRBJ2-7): EAGVTQFPSHSVIEKGQTVTLRCDPISGHDNLYWYRRVMGKEIKFLLHFVKESKQDESGMPNNRFLAERTGGTYSTLKVQPAELEDSGVYFCASSLLNHEQYFGPGTRLTVT.

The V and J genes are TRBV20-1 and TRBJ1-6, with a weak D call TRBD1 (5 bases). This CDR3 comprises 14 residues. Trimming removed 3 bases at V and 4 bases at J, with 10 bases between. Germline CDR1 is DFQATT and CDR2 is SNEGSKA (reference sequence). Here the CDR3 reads CSARTATYNSPLHF. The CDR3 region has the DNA TGCAGTGCTAGGACAGCTACATATAATTCACCCCTCCACTTT.

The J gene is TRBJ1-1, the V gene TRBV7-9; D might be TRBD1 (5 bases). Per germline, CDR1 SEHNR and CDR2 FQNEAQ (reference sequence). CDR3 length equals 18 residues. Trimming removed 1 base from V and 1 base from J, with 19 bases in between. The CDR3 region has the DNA TGTGCCAGCAGCTTAGATCCCCGGGACGGGAGGGCGAACACTGAAGCTTTCTTT. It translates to CASSLDPRDGRANTEAFF.

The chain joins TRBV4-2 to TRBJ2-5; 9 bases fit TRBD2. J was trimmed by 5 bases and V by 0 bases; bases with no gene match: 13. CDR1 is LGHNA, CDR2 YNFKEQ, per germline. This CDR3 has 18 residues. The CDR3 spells CASSQDRQLAGRGETQYF. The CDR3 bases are TGTGCCAGCAGCCAAGACCGGCAACTAGCGGGTCGAGGGGAGACCCAGTACTTC.

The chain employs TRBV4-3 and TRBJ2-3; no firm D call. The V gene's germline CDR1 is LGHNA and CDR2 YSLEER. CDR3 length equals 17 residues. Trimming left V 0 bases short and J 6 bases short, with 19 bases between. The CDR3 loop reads CASSQDRATSIGDTQYF. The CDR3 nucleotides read TGCGCCAGCAGCCAAGATCGGGCCACCAGTATCGGCGATACGCAGTATTTT.

The CDR3 region has the DNA TGTGCCAGCATCACTCGAGCGGGGCGACAAGAGACCCAGTACTTC. This sequence encodes CASITRAGRQETQYF. The rearrangement links TRBV27 to TRBJ2-5, with TRBD2 identical over 7 bases. Germline V gene data show CDR1 as MNHEY and CDR2 as SMNVEV (reference sequence). Trimming removed 7 bases from V and 2 bases from J; junction bases left unmatched: 10. This CDR3 is 15 amino acids long.